A single sample gave rise to the 7 T cell receptor beta chains below, sequenced in a study of CD8+CD57+ T cells in acquired aplastic anemia. Genomic DNA, the template, was used for profiling of the TCR beta VDJ and CDR3. TCRdb passed the reads through MiXCR, listing each CDR3 protein once. The repertoire includes 65,000 or so distinct CDR3 sequences, about 56% of them detected once, and 2% to 2.5% sits in the top ten. Sequencing was carried out using sorted CD4+, CD8+, or CD8+CD57+ T cells (not recorded which) from PBMCs. The receptors come from a human donor in good health, serving as a control.

The genes are TRBV6-1 and TRBJ2-7, with a weak D call TRBD1 (6 bases). This CDR3 has 15 residues. V was cut by 5 bases and J by 5 bases, with 19 bases left in between. Looked up from germline, CDR1 is MNHNS and CDR2 is SASEGT. The CDR3 DNA sequence: TGTGCCAGCAGTCCCCGGACAGTTCATCTCAACGAGCAGTACTTC. This translates into CASSPRTVHLNEQYF.

V and J are TRBV30 and TRBJ1-2; the D is unclear. CDR3 length equals 12 residues. The V gene lost 4 bases and the J gene lost 2 bases, with 8 bases spanning the gap. Per germline, CDR1 GTSNPN and CDR2 SVGIG (reference sequence). CDR3 in DNA: TGTGCCTGGACCCAGAGGAACTATGGCTACACCTTC. This encodes CAWTQRNYGYTF.

V gene TRBV24-1 combines with J gene TRBJ2-7; 12 bases agree with TRBD1. CDR3 length equals 16 residues. V trimming: 5 bases; J trimming: 4 bases; junction bases outside the gene matches: 8. Germline V CDR1 and CDR2: KGHDR, SFDVKD. CDR3 in DNA: TGTGCCACCAGTGTAGCCGGGACAGGGGGCTCGTACGAGCAGTACTTC. Protein sequence: CATSVAGTGGSYEQYF.

The rearrangement links TRBV7-3 to TRBJ2-2, with 10 bases aligning to TRBD1. From germline, CDR1 is SGHTA and CDR2 FQGTGA. The CDR3 length is 16 residues. J was trimmed by 7 bases and V by 4 bases; bases with no gene match: 9. This CDR3 is CASSWGGQGIGGELFF. The CDR3 region has the DNA TGTGCCAGCAGCTGGGGGGGACAGGGGATCGGCGGGGAGCTGTTTTTT.

The chain carries TRBV29-1 and TRBJ1-2, with 10 bases fitting TRBD1. V dropped 8 bases and J dropped 4; count of bases not matched to a gene: 10. Germline loops: CDR1 SQVTM, CDR2 ANQGSEA. This CDR3 contains 14 residues. CDR3 DNA sequence: TGCAGCTTAGGATTCGGGACAGGGGTCTATGGCTACACCTTC. Amino acids: CSLGFGTGVYGYTF.

V usage is TRBV10-2 and J usage is TRBJ2-3; 8 nucleotides match TRBD2. J lost 5 bases, V lost 2 bases, and 6 bases had no gene match. The V gene's germline CDR1 is WSHSY and CDR2 SAAADI. CDR3 size: 15 residues. The CDR3: CASSEAGGYLDTQYF. CDR3 in DNA: TGCGCCAGCAGTGAGGCGGGAGGATACTTAGATACGCAGTATTTT.

This clonotype was seen ten or more times. The chain employs TRBV9 and TRBJ1-2; TRBD1 aligns across 7 bases. The junction had 8 bases not matched to a gene; V was cut back by 3 bases and J by 3 bases. Germline CDR1 and CDR2: SGDLS and YYNGEE. This CDR3 has 15 amino acids. Here the CDR3 reads CASSALSTGDYGYTF. The CDR3 region has the DNA TGTGCCAGCAGCGCCCTCTCTACAGGGGACTATGGCTACACCTTC. Drawing the rest from reference TRBV9 and TRBJ1-2, the complete variable domain is DSGVTQTPKHLITATGQRVTLRCSPRSGDLSVYWYQQSLDQGLQFLIQYYNGEERAKGNILERFSAQQFPDLHSELNLSSLELGDSALYFCASSALSTGDYGYTFGSGTRLTVV.